This section outlines one TCR beta chain sequence together with its context. Measured with immunoSEQ multiplex PCR; TCRdb has only the in-frame clones, and not every one. The sample has roughly 150,000 clones, more than 85% seen once. The entry originates in a study of blood T cell repertoires in COVID-19. Study as a whole: Collection of acute and convalescent COVID-19 samples took place in the United States, Italy and Spain.

This TCR came from a human donor in a cohort sampled during active COVID-19. Source material: peripheral blood.

The CDR3 reads CASSHTGGGYEQYF. As DNA, the CDR3 is TGTGCCAGCAGTCATACAGGGGGGGGCTACGAGCAGTACTTC. V usage is TRBV6-5 and J usage is TRBJ2-7; TRBD1 is a possible D gene (8 bases). The CDR3 covers 14 residues. Germline-derived CDR1 and CDR2 are MNHEY and SVGAGI. V was trimmed by 5 bases and J by 3 bases, leaving 14 bases between them.